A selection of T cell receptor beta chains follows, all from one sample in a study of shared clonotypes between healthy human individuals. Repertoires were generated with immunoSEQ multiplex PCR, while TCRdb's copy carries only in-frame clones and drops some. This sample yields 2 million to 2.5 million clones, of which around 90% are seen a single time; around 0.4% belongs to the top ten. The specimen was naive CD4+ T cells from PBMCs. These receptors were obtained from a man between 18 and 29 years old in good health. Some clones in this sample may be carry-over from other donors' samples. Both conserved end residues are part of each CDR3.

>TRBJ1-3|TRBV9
CASSAGSSGNTIYF
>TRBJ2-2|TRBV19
CASTTRSTGELFF
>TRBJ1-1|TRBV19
CASSRSTGRITEAFF
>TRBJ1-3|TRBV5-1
CASSLGYSGNTIYF
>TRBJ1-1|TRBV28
CASSLSGAVGTEAFF
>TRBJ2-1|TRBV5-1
CASSFGQPNEQFF
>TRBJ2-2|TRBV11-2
CASSPWGLAEENTGELFF
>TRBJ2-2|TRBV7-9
CASSLRGESNTGELFF
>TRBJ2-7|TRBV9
CASSVQAGWDYAYEQYF
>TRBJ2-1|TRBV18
CASSPSLQGNEQFF
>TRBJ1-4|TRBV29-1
CSVGGQLDEKLFF
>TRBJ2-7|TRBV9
CASSVAPGTSYEQYF
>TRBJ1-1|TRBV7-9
CASSLVGRVSSPEAFF
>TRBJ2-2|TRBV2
CASSGTSGTGELFF
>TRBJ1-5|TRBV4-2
CASSQVAGQGDQPQHF
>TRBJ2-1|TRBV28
CASRVDMGGYNEQFF
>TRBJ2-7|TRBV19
CASSITASGLSSYEQYF
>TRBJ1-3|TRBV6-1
CASSEAGGLNTIYF
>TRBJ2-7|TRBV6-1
CASSEGGTVTYEQYF
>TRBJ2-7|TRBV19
CASSRDGLYEQYF
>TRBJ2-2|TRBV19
CASTIQGTGELFF
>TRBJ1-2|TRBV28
CASSLRSWINYGYTF
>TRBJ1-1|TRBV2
CASSVLRGDTEAFF
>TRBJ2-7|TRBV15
CATSRDRRDRGLYEQYF
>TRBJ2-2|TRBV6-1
CASSVFSGYNTGELFF
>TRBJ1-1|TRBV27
CASSLGARDAEAFF
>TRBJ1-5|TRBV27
CASSLVENQPQHF
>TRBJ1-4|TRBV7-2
CASGERSGGEKLFF
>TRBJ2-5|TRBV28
CASRQGSETQYF
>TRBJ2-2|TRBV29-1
CSGQSGSNTGELFF